The 24 T cell receptor beta chains listed next were all sequenced from one sample in a study of T cell responses to AZD1222 COVID-19 vaccine (TCRdb year 2021). In light of the paper, this sample's time point label describes: baseline before first vaccination. Receptors were amplified or captured by the immunoSEQ multiplex PCR assay. The table was pulled from immuneACCESS by TCRdb, which kept in-frame rearrangements only. Such tables lose some clones; where checked, under half of the loss comes from unresolved V genes, and the rest has no known cause. Across this sample there are some 150,000 clones, with roughly nine tenths seen only once. The ten top clones hold 18% of the sample. The sample consisted of peripheral blood, taken on day 0 of AZD1222 vaccination. The receptors here all came from an adult in good health.

V usage is TRBV6-2 or TRBV6-3 and J usage is TRBJ2-5; D uncertain. Deletions cut 0 bases from V and 2 bases from J, with 10 bases between. Per the germline V gene, CDR1 is MNHEY and CDR2 is SVGEGT. The length of the CDR3 is 15 residues. The CDR3 reads CASSYSTGLQETQYF. For the CDR3, the DNA is TGTGCCAGCAGTTACTCCACCGGCCTACAAGAGACCCAGTACTTC.

The chain employs TRBV19 and TRBJ1-2; 8 positions agree with TRBD1. The germline V gene encodes CDR1 LNHDA and CDR2 SQIVND (reference sequence). The ends lost 6 bases at V and 2 bases at J; junction bases unmatched: 8. The CDR3 covers 15 residues. This CDR3 reads CASRVDGQGNYGYTF. The CDR3 region has the DNA TGTGCCAGTAGGGTGGACGGACAGGGAAACTATGGCTACACCTTC.

The chain uses TRBV5-4 and TRBJ2-3; D may be TRBD2 (5 bases). The CDR3 covers 14 residues. Trimming stripped 2 bases from V and 1 base from J, with 8 bases between. Looked up from germline, CDR1 is SGHNT and CDR2 is YYREEE (reference sequence). The CDR3 protein is CASSLYSGTDTQYF. The CDR3 coding sequence is TGTGCCAGCAGCTTATATAGCGGCACAGATACGCAGTATTTT.

The chain is built from TRBV7-2 and TRBJ1-5; no clear D. V was trimmed by 5 bases and J by 0 bases, leaving 14 bases between them. This CDR3 spans 16 amino acids. The V gene's germline CDR1 is SGHTA and CDR2 FQGNSA. CDR3 nucleotides: TGTGCCAGCAGCCCCACCGGTGATTATAGCAATCAGCCCCAGCATTTT. This sequence encodes CASSPTGDYSNQPQHF.

The chain is built from TRBV11-3 and TRBJ2-7, with unresolved D. The CDR3 length is 14 residues. V lost 5 bases and J 6 bases, leaving 17 bases between the germline ends. Germline-derived CDR1 and CDR2 are SGHNT and YENEEA. CDR3 in DNA: TGTGCCAGCAGCATGGACGGAACCGGGTTCGAGCAGTACTTC. As protein: CASSMDGTGFEQYF.

The chain joins TRBV14 to TRBJ1-1; D is perhaps TRBD1 (6 bases). Trimming took off 4 bases at V and 2 bases at J, with 20 bases between the two ends. Germline V gene sequence: CDR1 SGHDN, CDR2 FVKESK. This CDR3 is 17 amino acids long. Written as DNA, the CDR3 is TGTGCCAGCAGCCCATACAGGGATCTACGCCAAAACACTGAAGCTTTCTTT. Encoded protein: CASSPYRDLRQNTEAFF.

The chain has TRBV6-5 and TRBJ1-1; D gene unclear. This CDR3 comprises 11 residues. Deletions cut 7 bases from V and 5 bases from J, with 8 bases between. Looked up from germline, CDR1 is MNHEY and CDR2 is SVGAGI. CDR3 in amino acids: CASTEGTEAFF. The CDR3 DNA reads TGTGCCAGCACAGAAGGGACTGAAGCTTTCTTT.

The genes are TRBV7-2 and TRBJ1-6; maybe TRBD1 (5 bases). The CDR3 is 17 residues long. The germline V gene has CDR1 SGHTA and CDR2 FQGNSA. Deletions cut 5 bases from V and 2 bases from J, with 16 bases between. For the CDR3, the DNA is TGTGCCAGCAGCCTAGGGCGCTCAGGGCCCTATAATTCACCCCTCCACTTT. This sequence encodes CASSLGRSGPYNSPLHF.

CDR3 protein: CASSFGATVDIQYF. The CDR3 DNA is TGTGCCAGCAGTTTTGGGGCTACGGTAGACATTCAGTACTTC. The rearrangement uses TRBV27 and TRBJ2-4; maybe TRBD1 (5 bases). Trimming took 3 bases from V and 8 from J, leaving 14 bases between them. Germline lookup yields CDR1 MNHEY and CDR2 SMNVEV (reference sequence). CDR3 length: 14 amino acids.

The rearrangement links TRBV7-2 to TRBJ1-6; D possibly corresponds to TRBD1 (5 bases). V was cut by 1 base and J by 9 bases, with 16 bases left in between. Germline V gene lookup returns CDR1 SGHTA and CDR2 FQGNSA. The CDR3 is 16 residues long. CDR3 region: CASSLESGYLGSPLHF. Here the CDR3 DNA reads TGTGCCAGCAGCTTAGAGTCAGGGTATCTTGGTTCACCCCTCCACTTT.

The J gene is TRBJ2-2, the V gene TRBV19; D is possibly TRBD1 (6 bases). The V gene lost 7 bases and the J gene lost 0 bases, with 9 bases spanning the gap. CDR1 and CDR2 from the germline V gene are LNHDA and SQIVND (reference sequence). The CDR3 consists of 14 residues. The CDR3 region has the DNA TGTGCCAGTATATCAGGGGCGAACACCGGGGAGCTGTTTTTT. Its translation: CASISGANTGELFF.

The gene calls are TRBV4-2 and TRBJ2-3, with TRBD2 identical over 11 bases. Unmatched junction bases numbered 3, after V lost 3 bases and J lost 1 base. The CDR3 length is 16 residues. The germline CDR1 and CDR2 sequences are LGHNA and YNFKEQ. The CDR3 DNA sequence: TGTGCCAGCAGCCAGGTTAGCGGGAGGGGCACAGATACGCAGTATTTT. It specifies CASSQVSGRGTDTQYF.

The chain carries TRBV27 and TRBJ2-7, with 7 bases aligning to TRBD1. The CDR3 totals 14 residues. CDR1 and CDR2 (germline): MNHEY, SMNVEV (reference sequence). Germline trimming cut 5 bases from V and 0 bases from J; bases unmatched to any gene: 4. The CDR3 DNA is TGTGCCAGCAGTCCTCGACAGGGCTCCTACGAGCAGTACTTC. This encodes CASSPRQGSYEQYF.

The CDR3 coding sequence is TGTGCCAGCAGCTTTTGGGGTGGTTACGAGCAGTACTTC. The encoded protein is CASSFWGGYEQYF. The chain links TRBV27 to TRBJ2-7; D remains unclear. CDR1 is MNHEY, CDR2 SMNVEV, per germline (reference sequence). The CDR3 is 13 residues long. The V gene lost 6 bases and the J gene lost 4 bases, with 13 bases spanning the gap.

The chain uses TRBV5-5 and TRBJ1-3; TRBD1 is a possible D gene (5 bases). The germline CDR1 and CDR2 sequences are SGHKS and YYEKEE (reference sequence). This CDR3 region has 15 residues. The V gene lost 4 bases and the J gene lost 7 bases, with 18 bases spanning the gap. The CDR3 bases are TGTGCCAGCAGCGACGGGACCTTGGGACGGAACACCATATATTTT. This encodes CASSDGTLGRNTIYF.

The CDR3 spells CASSEWAGRNYGYTF. CDR3 coding DNA: TGTGCCAGCAGTGAATGGGCAGGCCGAAACTATGGCTACACCTTC. The chain is built from TRBV6-1 and TRBJ1-2, with no clear D. Trimming took 2 bases from V and 2 from J, leaving 12 bases between them. The CDR3 spans 15 residues. CDR1 and CDR2 from the germline V gene are MNHNS and SASEGT.

In this sample, this clone turned up a few times. The V and J genes are TRBV24-1 and TRBJ2-1; 7 bases are shared with TRBD1. This CDR3 has 16 residues. Germline V gene data show CDR1 as KGHDR and CDR2 as SFDVKD. The V gene end was trimmed by 4 bases and the J gene end by 2 bases; junction bases not matched to a gene: 7. CDR3 residues: CATSDPGQRAYNEQFF. In DNA, the CDR3 is TGTGCCACCAGTGACCCGGGACAGAGAGCCTACAATGAGCAGTTCTTC.

The gene calls are TRBV7-9 and TRBJ2-7; D may match TRBD1 or TRBD2 (5 bases each). The ends were cut back, 5 bases at V and 2 bases at J, with 19 bases in the middle. From germline, CDR1 is SEHNR and CDR2 FQNEAQ (reference sequence). The CDR3 is made up of 16 amino acids. The CDR3, as DNA: TGTGCCAGCAGCCCAGGACGCGGGCGAGGGGCCTACGAGCAGTACTTC. It translates to CASSPGRGRGAYEQYF.

Worth noting for this clone: The sample has other DNA sequences that encode this CDR3 too. The J gene is TRBJ1-1, the V gene TRBV30; no firm D call. The CDR3 covers 13 residues. The ends were cut back, 1 base at V and 0 bases at J, with 6 bases in the middle. Per the germline V gene, CDR1 is GTSNPN and CDR2 is SVGIG (reference sequence). The CDR3 loop reads CAWSGRVNTEAFF. For the CDR3, the DNA is TGTGCCTGGAGTGGGAGGGTGAACACTGAAGCTTTCTTT.

The genes are TRBV15 and TRBJ2-1; 7 nucleotides line up with TRBD2. The CDR3 sequence is 15 residues long. Germline loops: CDR1 LNHNV, CDR2 YYDKDF (reference sequence). The V segment lost 5 bases and the J segment 1 base; nucleotides outside the gene matches: 5. The CDR3 DNA sequence: TGTGCCACCAGCCCCCGCGGGGGATCCTACAATGAGCAGTTCTTC. Its protein product is CATSPRGGSYNEQFF.

The chain carries TRBV5-1 and TRBJ2-5; D perhaps matches TRBD2 (5 bases). Germline V lookup: CDR1 SGHRS, CDR2 YFSETQ. The ends were cut back, 0 bases at V and 5 bases at J, with 14 bases in the middle. CDR3 size: 15 residues. The CDR3 coding sequence is TGCGCCAGCAGCTTGGATAGTCTACTAGAGGAGACCCAGTACTTC. Translated: CASSLDSLLEETQYF.

The chain joins TRBV15 to TRBJ2-1, with D possibly matching TRBD2 (6 bases). The CDR3 has 14 residues. The V end was cut by 3 bases, the J end by 3 bases, with 9 bases between. Germline-derived CDR1 and CDR2 are LNHNV and YYDKDF (reference sequence). The DNA for the CDR3 is TGTGCCACCAGCAGGGTGGACTACTACAATGAGCAGTTCTTC. This sequence encodes CATSRVDYYNEQFF.

The chain carries TRBV19 and TRBJ1-4, with D uncertain. This CDR3 region has 13 residues. Germline V gene sequence: CDR1 LNHDA, CDR2 SQIVND (reference sequence). The ends were cut back, 5 bases at V and 5 bases at J, with 9 bases in the middle. The CDR3 coding sequence is TGTGCCAGTAGTCCCGGCCCAAATGAAAAACTGTTTTTT. Translation: CASSPGPNEKLFF.

This rearrangement joins TRBV7-2 to TRBJ2-5; maybe TRBD2 (5 bases). Germline V gene sequence: CDR1 SGHTA, CDR2 FQGNSA. V was clipped by 2 bases and J by 5 bases, with 6 bases between them. The CDR3 totals 12 residues. The CDR3 region is CASSLRGETQYF. The CDR3 DNA reads TGTGCCAGCAGCTTACGAGGGGAGACCCAGTACTTC. Variable domain in full (rest from reference TRBV7-2 and TRBJ2-5): GAGVSQSPSNKVTEKGKDVELRCDPISGHTALYWYRQSLGQGLEFLIYFQGNSAPDKSGLPSDRFSAERTGGSVSTLTIQRTQQEDSAVYLCASSLRGETQYFGPGTRLLVL.